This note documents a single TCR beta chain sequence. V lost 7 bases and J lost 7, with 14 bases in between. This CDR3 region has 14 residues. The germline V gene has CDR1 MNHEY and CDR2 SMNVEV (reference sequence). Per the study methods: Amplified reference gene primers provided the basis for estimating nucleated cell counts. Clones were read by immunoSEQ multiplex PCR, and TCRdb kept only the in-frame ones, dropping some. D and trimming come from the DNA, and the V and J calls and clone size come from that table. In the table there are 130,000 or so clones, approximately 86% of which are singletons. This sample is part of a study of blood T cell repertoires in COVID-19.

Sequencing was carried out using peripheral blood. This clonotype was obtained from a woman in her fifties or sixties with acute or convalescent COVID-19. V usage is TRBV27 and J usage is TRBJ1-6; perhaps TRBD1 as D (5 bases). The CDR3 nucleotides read TGTGCCAGCAAGAGGCAGGGTGAGAATTCACCCCTCCACTTT. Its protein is CASKRQGENSPLHF.